The 18 T cell receptor beta chains reported below all come from one sample, sequenced in a study of control samples from healthy donors and cancer patients. TCRdb keeps only in-frame clones here, not all; method: immunoSEQ multiplex PCR. Of approximately 99,000 clones detected, around four fifths appear once; the ten largest clones hold 5% to 8.5%. The material sequenced was blood. The origin of the receptors is a man in his late teens or twenties in good health.

V is TRBV7-2 and J is TRBJ1-1; D remains unclear. V lost 1 base, J lost 7 bases, and 16 bases lay in between. The CDR3 spans 15 residues. Germline assignment: CDR1 SGHTA and CDR2 FQGNSA. The CDR3 DNA reads TGTGCCAGCAGCTTAGTAGGTAGGGAGCGTAATGAAGCTTTCTTT. Translation: CASSLVGRERNEAFF.

The chain recombines TRBV27 with TRBJ2-7; 9 bases agree with TRBD2. Looked up from germline, CDR1 is MNHEY and CDR2 is SMNVEV (reference sequence). The CDR3 covers 15 residues. V dropped 2 bases and J dropped 0; count of bases not matched to a gene: 2. CDR3 nucleotide sequence: TGTGCCAGCAGTTTACTAGCGGGGCTCTCCTACGAGCAGTACTTC. As protein: CASSLLAGLSYEQYF.

This rearrangement joins TRBV24-1 to TRBJ2-2; D is ambiguous. This CDR3 is built from 16 residues. Germline V gene sequence: CDR1 KGHDR, CDR2 SFDVKD. The germline V and J ends were trimmed by 1 base and 8 bases, with 16 bases remaining between them. As DNA, the CDR3 is TGTGCCACCAGTGATTTATCGGTCGTCAGCACGGGGGAGCTGTTTTTT. It yields the protein CATSDLSVVSTGELFF.

This clone was detected only once. The rearrangement links TRBV6-6 to TRBJ2-5, with 9 bases that match TRBD2. This CDR3 is built from 13 residues. Germline-derived CDR1 and CDR2 are MNHNY and SVGAGI (reference sequence). The V and J ends lost 11 bases and 2 bases, in that order; junction bases with no gene match: 6. CDR3 amino acids: CAGAGGHQETQYF. The CDR3 DNA reads as TGTGCCGGGGCGGGGGGGCATCAAGAGACCCAGTACTTC.

CDR3 region: CASSIIKGSANTGELFF. CDR3 nucleotide sequence: TGTGCCAGCAGTATTATCAAGGGCAGCGCGAACACCGGGGAGCTGTTTTTT. The chain links TRBV2 to TRBJ2-2; no definite D call. V was clipped by 5 bases and J by 0 bases, with 16 bases between them. The germline gives CDR1 SNHLY, CDR2 FYNNEI. This CDR3 has 17 residues. Complete variable domain (other parts from reference TRBV2 and TRBJ2-2): EPEVTQTPSHQVTQMGQEVILRCVPISNHLYFYWYRQILGQKVEFLVSFYNNEISEKSEIFDDQFSVERPDGSNFTLKIRSTKLEDSAMYFCASSIIKGSANTGELFFGEGSRLTVL.

This sequence joins TRBV11-2 and TRBJ2-3, with D tentatively TRBD1 or TRBD2 (5 bases each). V lost 7 bases and J 3 bases, leaving 17 bases between the germline ends. This CDR3 comprises 15 residues. CDR1 and CDR2 (germline): SGHAT, FQNNGV. DNA of the CDR3: TGTGCCAGCACCCTATGGGACCGCCCTACAGATACGCAGTATTTT. Translated: CASTLWDRPTDTQYF. Full variable domain (outside the CDR3, taken from reference TRBV11-2 and TRBJ2-3): EAGVAQSPRYKIIEKRQSVAFWCNPISGHATLYWYQQILGQGPKLLIQFQNNGVVDDSQLPKDRFSAERLKGVDSTLKIQPAKLEDSAVYLCASTLWDRPTDTQYFGPGTRLTVL.

V gene TRBV9 combines with J gene TRBJ2-7; perhaps TRBD1 as D (5 bases). Germline V gene sequence: CDR1 SGDLS, CDR2 YYNGEE. V was pared by 0 bases and J by 5 bases, with 12 bases between. The CDR3 has 14 amino acids. The CDR3 DNA follows: TGTGCCAGCAGCGTAGCGAGCAGGGATCACGAGCAGTACTTC. As protein: CASSVASRDHEQYF.

On this clone itself: At one boundary the junction diverges from the germline segment, which might be a read error. The chain recombines TRBV4-1 with TRBJ2-6, with D maybe TRBD1 (7 bases). CDR3 length: 17 amino acids. CDR1 MGHRA and CDR2 YSYEKL come from the germline V gene. CDR3 in DNA: TGCGCCAGCAGCCAGGCGGAGGGGGCGTCTGGGGCCAACGTCCCGACTTTC. Translating gives CASSQAEGASGANVPTF.

The V and J genes are TRBV5-6 and TRBJ2-5; 12 bases map to TRBD2. This CDR3 region has 16 residues. V lost 3 bases and J lost 1; bases outside the gene matches: 4. Germline-derived CDR1 and CDR2 are SGHDT and YYEEEE. The CDR3 here is CASSSLAGGTQETQYF. As DNA, the CDR3 is TGTGCCAGCAGCTCACTAGCGGGGGGAACCCAAGAGACCCAGTACTTC.

The V gene is TRBV6-5, the J gene TRBJ2-6; 11 bases line up with TRBD1. The length of the CDR3 is 16 residues. Germline V lookup: CDR1 MNHEY, CDR2 SVGAGI. Trimming at V came to 4 bases and at J to 2 bases, leaving 1 base not matched to a gene. The CDR3 DNA reads as TGTGCCAGCAGTTCGGGACAGGGGGCTGGGGCCAACGTCCTGACTTTC. It specifies CASSSGQGAGANVLTF.

V is TRBV3-1 (or the pseudogene TRBV3-2) and J is TRBJ1-6, with D possibly TRBD1 on 5 matching bases. From germline, CDR1 is LGHDT and CDR2 YNNKEL (reference sequence). This CDR3 is built from 15 residues. Trimming removed 5 bases from V and 4 bases from J, with 12 bases in between. The CDR3 nucleotides are TGTGCCAGCAGCGCCCCCGGGGGTTATAATTCACCCCTCCACTTT. Translation: CASSAPGGYNSPLHF.

CDR3 coding DNA: TGCACCAGCAGCCCCCTGGGGGCCACGGACTTC. Residues: CTSSPLGATDF. This sequence joins TRBV1 and TRBJ2-4; the listed D gene, TRBD1, was not tested against the DNA. TRBV1 is an annotated pseudogene. This CDR3 is built from 11 residues.

This sequence joins TRBV10-1 and TRBJ2-7, with 7 bases identical to TRBD2. Germline CDR1 reads WNHNN; CDR2 reads SYGVQD (reference sequence). The ends lost 11 bases at V and 3 bases at J; junction bases unmatched: 13. This CDR3 has 14 amino acids. The CDR3 protein is CASREGPLHYEQYF. DNA of the CDR3: TGCGCCTCCAGGGAGGGGCCCCTTCACTACGAGCAGTACTTC.

This chain connects TRBV7-2 to TRBJ1-3; possibly TRBD1 for D (5 bases). The CDR3 has 14 residues. The germline gives CDR1 SGHTA, CDR2 FQGNSA. Trimming stripped 6 bases from V and 1 base from J, with 10 bases between. DNA of the CDR3: TGTGCCAGCAGTTTGGGACCTTCTGGAAACACCATATATTTT. Residues: CASSLGPSGNTIYF.

The rearrangement joins TRBV4-2 to TRBJ1-2; 10 bases are a match to TRBD1. CDR1 and CDR2 from the germline V gene are LGHNA and YNFKEQ. CDR3 size: 16 residues. V was pared by 5 bases and J by 3 bases, with 9 bases of the junction left unmatched. The CDR3 spells CASSAPGQGFDYGYTF. The CDR3 DNA follows: TGTGCCAGCAGCGCGCCGGGACAGGGGTTTGACTATGGCTACACCTTC.

The chain uses TRBV28 and TRBJ2-3; the match to TRBD2 covers 9 bases. The CDR3 sequence is 15 residues long. J was trimmed by 4 bases and V by 5 bases; bases with no gene match: 7. CDR1 is MDHEN and CDR2 is SYDVKM in the germline V gene. The CDR3 protein is CASSSAGGGPDTQYF. The CDR3 DNA is TGTGCCAGCAGTAGCGCGGGGGGGGGTCCAGATACGCAGTATTTT.

This chain joins TRBV15 and TRBJ1-2, with 8 positions matching TRBD1. Germline values: CDR1 LNHNV, CDR2 YYDKDF (reference sequence). V was clipped by 8 bases and J by 8 bases; unmatched bases: 4. The CDR3 consists of 11 residues. This chain's CDR3 is CATGQGGGYTF. The CDR3 nucleotides are TGTGCCACCGGACAGGGCGGAGGCTACACCTTC.

The chain employs TRBV7-2 and TRBJ2-7; TRBD1 agrees at 10 bases. The germline V gene encodes CDR1 SGHTA and CDR2 FQGNSA. The CDR3 has 14 amino acids. Trimming removed 3 bases from V and 6 bases from J; junction bases left unmatched: 5. The chain's CDR3 is CASSFSTGGAEQYF. The CDR3 bases are TGTGCCAGCAGCTTCTCGACAGGGGGCGCCGAGCAGTACTTC.